These 4 T cell receptor beta chains came from one sample sequenced in a study of T-cell reconstitution after alpha-beta-depleted transplantation in children. Preparation of the TCRbeta library involved a method that used unique molecular identifiers. TCRdb re-derived calls from the PCR reads in MiXCR, one entry per CDR3 protein. The top ten hold 0.79% of the sample, which has approximately 650,000 distinct CDR3 sequences, around 13% seen once. The input for sequencing was PBMCs, taken before TCRalphabeta/CD19-depleted stem cell transplant. These receptors were obtained from a girl aged 2 to 9 with congenital amegakaryocytic thrombocytopenia, due to receive a stem cell transplant.

The chain joins TRBV30 to TRBJ2-1; 10 bases agree with TRBD1. The J segment lost 6 bases and the V segment lost 5 bases, leaving 13 bases of the junction unmatched. The length of the CDR3 is 16 residues. Germline V CDR1 and CDR2: GTSNPN, SVGIG (reference sequence). The CDR3 nucleotides read TGTGCCTGGTATCAAACCGGGACAGGGGCCCTCAATGAGCAGTTCTTC. It yields the protein CAWYQTGTGALNEQFF.

This clonotype was seen a few times. A read error may account for a junction end that differs from germline. J is TRBJ2-1 and V is TRBV30; D gene uncertain. The CDR3 consists of 12 residues. Germline V gene lookup returns CDR1 GTSNPN and CDR2 SVGIG (reference sequence). The CDR3: CAWSAFGQDRVF. The CDR3 DNA is TGTGCCTGGAGTGCCTTTGGCCAGGACCGGGTCTTC.

This clonotype was found many times. The CDR3 nucleotides read TGCAGCGTGAATGGACTACCCCGACCCGACTACAATGAGCAGTTCTTC. Its protein product is CSVNGLPRPDYNEQFF. This chain uses TRBV29-1 with TRBJ2-1; D might be TRBD2 (6 bases). The CDR3 is 16 amino acids. Trimming removed 6 bases at V and 3 bases at J, with 21 bases between. Germline lookup yields CDR1 SQVTM and CDR2 ANQGSEA.

This clonotype came up many times. The chain is built from TRBV9 and TRBJ2-1; 9 bases agree with TRBD2. This CDR3 contains 18 residues. Germline values: CDR1 SGDLS, CDR2 YYNGEE. The V and J ends lost 3 bases and 5 bases, in that order; junction bases with no gene match: 15. The CDR3 DNA follows: TGTGCCAGCAGCGCCGAAGTAGGTAGCGGGAGTCTGGACAATGAGCAGTTCTTC. It is translated as CASSAEVGSGSLDNEQFF.